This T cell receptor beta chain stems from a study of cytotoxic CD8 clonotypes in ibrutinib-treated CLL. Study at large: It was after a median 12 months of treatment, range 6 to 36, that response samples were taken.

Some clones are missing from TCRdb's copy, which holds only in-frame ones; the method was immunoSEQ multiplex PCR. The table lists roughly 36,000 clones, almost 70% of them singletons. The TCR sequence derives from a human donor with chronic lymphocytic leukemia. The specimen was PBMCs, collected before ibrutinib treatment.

This CDR3 is CASSLDLGTGGFNGYTF. CDR3 sequence (DNA): TGTGCCAGCAGCTTAGATCTGGGGACAGGGGGCTTTAATGGCTACACCTTC. The V and J genes are TRBV11-2 and TRBJ1-2; TRBD1 matches 12 bases. CDR1 SGHAT and CDR2 FQNNGV come from the germline V gene. This CDR3 comprises 17 residues. V trimming: 0 bases; J trimming: 6 bases; junction bases outside the gene matches: 8.